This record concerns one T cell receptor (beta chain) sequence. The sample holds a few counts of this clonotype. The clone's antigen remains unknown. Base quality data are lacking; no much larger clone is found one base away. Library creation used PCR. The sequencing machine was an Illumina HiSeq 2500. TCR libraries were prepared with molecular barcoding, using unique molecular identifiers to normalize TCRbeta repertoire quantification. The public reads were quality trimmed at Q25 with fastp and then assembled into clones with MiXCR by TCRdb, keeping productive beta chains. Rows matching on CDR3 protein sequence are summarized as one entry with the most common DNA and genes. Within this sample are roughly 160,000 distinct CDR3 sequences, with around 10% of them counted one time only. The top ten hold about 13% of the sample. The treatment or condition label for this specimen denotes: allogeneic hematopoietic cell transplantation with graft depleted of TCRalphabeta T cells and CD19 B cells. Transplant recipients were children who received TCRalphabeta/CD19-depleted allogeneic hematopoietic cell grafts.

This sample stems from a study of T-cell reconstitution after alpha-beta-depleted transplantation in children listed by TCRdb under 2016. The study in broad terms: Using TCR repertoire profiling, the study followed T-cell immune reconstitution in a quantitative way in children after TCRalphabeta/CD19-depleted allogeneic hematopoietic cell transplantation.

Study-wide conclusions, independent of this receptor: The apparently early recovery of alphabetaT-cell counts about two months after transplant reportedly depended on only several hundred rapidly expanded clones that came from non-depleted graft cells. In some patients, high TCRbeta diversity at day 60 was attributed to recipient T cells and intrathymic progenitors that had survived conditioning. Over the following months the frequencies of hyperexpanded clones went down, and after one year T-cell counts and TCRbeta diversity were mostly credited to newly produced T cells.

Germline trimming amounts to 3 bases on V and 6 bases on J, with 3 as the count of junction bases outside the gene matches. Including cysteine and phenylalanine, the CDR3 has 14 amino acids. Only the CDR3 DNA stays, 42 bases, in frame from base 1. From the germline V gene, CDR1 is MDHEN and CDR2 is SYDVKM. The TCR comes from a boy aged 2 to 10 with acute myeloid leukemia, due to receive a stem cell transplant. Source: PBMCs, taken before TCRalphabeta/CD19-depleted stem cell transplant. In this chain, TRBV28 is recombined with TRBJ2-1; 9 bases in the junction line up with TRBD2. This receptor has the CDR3 CASSFSGRTNEQFF. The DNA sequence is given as TGTGCCAGCAGTTTCAGCGGGAGGACCAATGAGCAGTTCTTC.